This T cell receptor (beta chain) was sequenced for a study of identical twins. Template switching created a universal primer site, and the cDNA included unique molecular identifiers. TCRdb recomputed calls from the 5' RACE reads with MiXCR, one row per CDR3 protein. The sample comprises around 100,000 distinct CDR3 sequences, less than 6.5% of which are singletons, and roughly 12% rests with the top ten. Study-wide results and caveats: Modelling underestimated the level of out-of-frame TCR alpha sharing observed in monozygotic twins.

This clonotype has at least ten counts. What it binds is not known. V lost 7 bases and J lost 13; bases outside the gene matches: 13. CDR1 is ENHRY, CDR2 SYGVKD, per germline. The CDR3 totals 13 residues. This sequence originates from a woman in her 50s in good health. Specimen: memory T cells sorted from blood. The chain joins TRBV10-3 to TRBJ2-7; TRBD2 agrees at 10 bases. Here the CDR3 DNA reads TGTGCCATCACCGCGACTAGCGGGCACCAAACTTACTTC. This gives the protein CAITATSGHQTYF.